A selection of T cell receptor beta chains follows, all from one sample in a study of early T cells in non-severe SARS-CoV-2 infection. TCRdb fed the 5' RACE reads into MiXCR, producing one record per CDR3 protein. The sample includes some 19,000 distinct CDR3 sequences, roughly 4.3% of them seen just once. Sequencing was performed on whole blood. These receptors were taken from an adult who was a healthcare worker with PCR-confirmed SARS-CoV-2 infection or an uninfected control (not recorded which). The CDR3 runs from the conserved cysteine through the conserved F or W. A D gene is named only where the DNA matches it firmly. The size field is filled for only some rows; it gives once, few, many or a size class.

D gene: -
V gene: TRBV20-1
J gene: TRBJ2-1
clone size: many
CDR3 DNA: TGCAGTGTAATCGGGACTGGATATGAGCAGTTCTTC
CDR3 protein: CSVIGTGYEQFF

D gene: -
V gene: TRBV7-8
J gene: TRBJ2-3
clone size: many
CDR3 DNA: TGTGCCAGCAGCTTAGTCGCGGGGGCTGCCACAGATACGCAGTATTTT
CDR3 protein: CASSLVAGAATDTQYF

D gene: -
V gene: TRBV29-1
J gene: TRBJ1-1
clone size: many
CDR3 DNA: TGCAGCGTTAAAATGGCAGCTATGAACACTGAAGCTTTCTTT
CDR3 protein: CSVKMAAMNTEAFF

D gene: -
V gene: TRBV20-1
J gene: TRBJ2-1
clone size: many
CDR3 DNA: TGCAGTGCCGTTCCACCCATACGGGGATATCTCACGAATGAGCAGTTCTTC
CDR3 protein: CSAVPPIRGYLTNEQFF

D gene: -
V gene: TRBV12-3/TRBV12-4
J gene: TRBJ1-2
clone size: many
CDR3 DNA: TGTGCCAGCAGCCCCGGACAGCCTCCTTATGGCTACACCTTC
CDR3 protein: CASSPGQPPYGYTF

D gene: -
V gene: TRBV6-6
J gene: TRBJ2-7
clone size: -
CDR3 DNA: TGTGCCAGCAGTTACTCAGGGTTGGACGAGCAGTACTTC
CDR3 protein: CASSYSGLDEQYF

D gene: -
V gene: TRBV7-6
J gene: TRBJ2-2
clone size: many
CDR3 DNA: TGTGCCAGCAGCCCTCTGATAACCCAGGTGGTAGGGGAAGGCGGGGAGCTGTTTTTT
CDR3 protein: CASSPLITQVVGEGGELFF

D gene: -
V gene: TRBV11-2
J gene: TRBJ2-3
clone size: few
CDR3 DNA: TGTGCCAGCAGCTCTCCTTGGAGCGCCCGCGACGATACGCAGTATTTT
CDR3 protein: CASSSPWSARDDTQYF

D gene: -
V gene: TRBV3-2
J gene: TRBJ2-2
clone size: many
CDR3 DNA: TGTGCCAGCAGCCAAGGTGCCAGGGGGTATTGGGGGACCGGGGAGCTGTTTTTT
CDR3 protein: CASSQGARGYWGTGELFF

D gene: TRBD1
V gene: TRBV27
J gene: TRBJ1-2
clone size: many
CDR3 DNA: TGTGCCAGCAGTTTTGGACAGGGGGCAGGTGGCTACACCTTC
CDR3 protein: CASSFGQGAGGYTF

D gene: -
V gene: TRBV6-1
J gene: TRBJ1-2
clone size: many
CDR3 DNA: TGTGCCAGCAGTTTGGGCCAGGGCAGAGGCTACACCTTC
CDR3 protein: CASSLGQGRGYTF

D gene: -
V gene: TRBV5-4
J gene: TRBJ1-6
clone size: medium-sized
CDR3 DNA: TGTGCCAGCAGCAAACAGGGTGGGCAATCACCCCTCCACTTT
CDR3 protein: CASSKQGGQSPLHF

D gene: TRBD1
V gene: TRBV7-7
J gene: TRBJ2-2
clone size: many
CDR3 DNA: TGTGCTAGCAGGGCCCGCCAGGGGGATCTAGGGGAGCTGTTTTTT
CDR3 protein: CASRARQGDLGELFF

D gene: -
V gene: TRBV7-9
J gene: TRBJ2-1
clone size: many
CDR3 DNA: TGTGCCAGCAGCCTCGGGCTCCACAATGAGCAGTTCTTC
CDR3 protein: CASSLGLHNEQFF

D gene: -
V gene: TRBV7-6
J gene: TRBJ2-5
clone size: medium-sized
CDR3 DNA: TGTGCCAGCAGCCCTCAAGGGGAGACCCAGTACTTC
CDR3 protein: CASSPQGETQYF

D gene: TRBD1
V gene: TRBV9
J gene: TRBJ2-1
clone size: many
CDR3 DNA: TGTGCCAGCAGCGTCCCACAGGGGGACGAGCAGTTCTTC
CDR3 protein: CASSVPQGDEQFF

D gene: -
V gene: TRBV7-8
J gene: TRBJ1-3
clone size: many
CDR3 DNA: TGTGCCAGTTGCACAGCAACTTCTGGAAACACCATATATTTT
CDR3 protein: CASCTATSGNTIYF

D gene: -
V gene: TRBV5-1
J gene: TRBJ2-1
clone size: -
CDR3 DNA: TGCGCCAGCAGCTTATCAGACAGTCCACGGTGGAATGAGCAGTTCTTC
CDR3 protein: CASSLSDSPRWNEQFF

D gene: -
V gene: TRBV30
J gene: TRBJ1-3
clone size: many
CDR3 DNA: TGTGCCTGGAGTAATTCAGGGGGAAACACCATATATTTT
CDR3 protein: CAWSNSGGNTIYF

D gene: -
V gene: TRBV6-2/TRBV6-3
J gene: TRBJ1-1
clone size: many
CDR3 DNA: TGTGCCGGGCAGGGTCAAGGGAACACTGAAGCTTTCTTT
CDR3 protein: CAGQGQGNTEAFF

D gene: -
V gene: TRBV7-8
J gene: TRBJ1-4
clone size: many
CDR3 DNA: TGTGCCAGCAGCTTAAGTCTCGGGGTCGCGGGTGAAAAACTGTTTTTT
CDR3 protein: CASSLSLGVAGEKLFF

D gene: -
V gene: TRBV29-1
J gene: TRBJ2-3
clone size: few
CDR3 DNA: TGCAGCGTTGTTATGCGGTTCACAGATACGCAGTATTTT
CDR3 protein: CSVVMRFTDTQYF

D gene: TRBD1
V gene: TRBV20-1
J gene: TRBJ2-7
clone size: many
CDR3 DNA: TGCAGTGCTAGAGTACCGGGACAGGGGCACTACGAGCAGTACTTC
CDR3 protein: CSARVPGQGHYEQYF

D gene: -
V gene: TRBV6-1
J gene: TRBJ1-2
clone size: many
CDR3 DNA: TGTGCCGCGCGGAAGGACACTAACTATGGCTACACCTTC
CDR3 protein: CAARKDTNYGYTF

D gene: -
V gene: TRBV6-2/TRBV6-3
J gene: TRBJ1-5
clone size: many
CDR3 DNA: TGTGCCAGCAGTTACTCCCCCCCTCAGCCCCAGCATTTT
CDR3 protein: CASSYSPPQPQHF

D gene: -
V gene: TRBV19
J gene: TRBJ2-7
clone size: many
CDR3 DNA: TGTGCCAGTAGCTTAAACTCCTACGAGCAGTACTTC
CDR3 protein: CASSLNSYEQYF

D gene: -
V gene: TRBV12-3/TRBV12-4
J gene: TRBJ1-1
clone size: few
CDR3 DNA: TGTGCCAGCAGGTCGACAGGAATGAACACTGAAGCTTTCTTT
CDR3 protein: CASRSTGMNTEAFF

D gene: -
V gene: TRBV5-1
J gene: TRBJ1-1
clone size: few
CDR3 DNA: TGCGCCAGCAGCTTGGAGCCGGGGACATTTTCTGAAGCTTTCTTT
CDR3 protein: CASSLEPGTFSEAFF

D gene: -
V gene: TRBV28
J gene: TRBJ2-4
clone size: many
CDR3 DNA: TGTGCCAGCAGTTCCGTCCGGGAACTAGCCAAAAACATTCAGTACTTC
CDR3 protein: CASSSVRELAKNIQYF

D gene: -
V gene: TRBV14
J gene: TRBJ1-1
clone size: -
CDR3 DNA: TGTGCCAGCTCCTCTGGGGTGAACACTGAAGCTTTCTTT
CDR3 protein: CASSSGVNTEAFF

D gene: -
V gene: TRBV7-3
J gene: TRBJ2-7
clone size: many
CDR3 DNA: TGTGCCAGCAGCTTAACGGGGGACGCGAACGAGCAGTACTTC
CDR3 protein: CASSLTGDANEQYF

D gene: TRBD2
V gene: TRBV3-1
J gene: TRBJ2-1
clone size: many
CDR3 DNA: TGTGCCAGCAGCCAAGATGTAGCGGGGGGTCTGGGTGAGCAGTTCTTC
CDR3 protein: CASSQDVAGGLGEQFF

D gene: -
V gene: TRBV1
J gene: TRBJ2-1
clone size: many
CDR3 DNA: TGCACCAGCAGCCAAGATTTGCTAGCACGTTACAATGAGCAGTTCTTC
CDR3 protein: CTSSQDLLARYNEQFF

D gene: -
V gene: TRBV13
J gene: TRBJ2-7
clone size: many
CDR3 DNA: TGTGCCAGCGGGCGGACTGCATACGAGCAGTACTTC
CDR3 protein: CASGRTAYEQYF

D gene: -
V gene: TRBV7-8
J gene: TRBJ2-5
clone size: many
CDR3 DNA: TGTGCCAGCTCGGAGCGGAGAGGAGAGACCCAGTACTTC
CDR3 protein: CASSERRGETQYF

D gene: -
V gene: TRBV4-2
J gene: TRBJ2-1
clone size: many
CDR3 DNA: TGTGCCAGCAGCCGTAGCGGACCCTACAATGAGCAGTTCTTC
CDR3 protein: CASSRSGPYNEQFF

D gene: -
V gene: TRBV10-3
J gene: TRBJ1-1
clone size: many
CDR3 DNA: TGTGCCATCCGTCGCATGAACACTGAAGCTTTCTTT
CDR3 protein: CAIRRMNTEAFF

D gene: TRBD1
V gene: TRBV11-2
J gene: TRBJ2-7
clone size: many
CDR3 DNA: TGTGCCAGCAGCACCCGACAGGGTTTGGAGGAGCAGTACTTC
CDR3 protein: CASSTRQGLEEQYF

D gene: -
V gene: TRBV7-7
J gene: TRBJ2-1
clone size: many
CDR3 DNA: TGTGCTAGCAGCTTAGAACAGGGCCCTCCATACAATGAGCAGTTCTTC
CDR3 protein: CASSLEQGPPYNEQFF

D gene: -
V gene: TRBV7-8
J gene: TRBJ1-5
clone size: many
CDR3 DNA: TGTGCCAGCAGCTTAGCGGGGTACAATCAGCCCCAGCATTTT
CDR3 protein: CASSLAGYNQPQHF

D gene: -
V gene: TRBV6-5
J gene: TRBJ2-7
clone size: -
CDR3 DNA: TGTGCCAGCAGTTGGGGGGAACAGGGGACCGAGCAGTACTTC
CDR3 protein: CASSWGEQGTEQYF

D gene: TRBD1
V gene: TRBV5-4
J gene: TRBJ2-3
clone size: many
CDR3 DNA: TGTGCCAGCAGCTTGGATACAGGGGCAGATACGCAGTATTTT
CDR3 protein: CASSLDTGADTQYF

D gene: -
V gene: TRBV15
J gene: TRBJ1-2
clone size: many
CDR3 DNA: TGTGCCACCAGCAGAGATCGGGAAGGGGGTTCTGGCTACACCTTC
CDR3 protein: CATSRDREGGSGYTF

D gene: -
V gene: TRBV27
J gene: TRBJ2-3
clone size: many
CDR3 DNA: TGTGCCAGCAGTTTTTCGCAGGGTTATACGCAGTATTTT
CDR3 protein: CASSFSQGYTQYF

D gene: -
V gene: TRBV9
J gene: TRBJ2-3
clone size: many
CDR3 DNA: TGTGCCAGCAGCGCTGGGGCCCCCGAATTGCAGTATTTT
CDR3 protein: CASSAGAPELQYF

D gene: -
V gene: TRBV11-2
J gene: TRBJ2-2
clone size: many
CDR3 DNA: TGTGCCAGCAGCCCGTTCCTTTTTGTCAGGGACACCGGGGAGCTGTTTTTT
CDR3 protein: CASSPFLFVRDTGELFF

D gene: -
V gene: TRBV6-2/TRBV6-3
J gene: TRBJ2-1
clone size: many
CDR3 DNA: TGTGCCAGCAGTTATCTGGTCTCCAGTGAGCAGTTCTTC
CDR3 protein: CASSYLVSSEQFF

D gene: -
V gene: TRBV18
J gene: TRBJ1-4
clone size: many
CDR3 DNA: TGTGCCAACCGACGCGGGGTGGAGGAAAAACTGTTTTTT
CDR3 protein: CANRRGVEEKLFF

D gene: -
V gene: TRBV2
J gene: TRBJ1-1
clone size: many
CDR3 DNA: TGTGCCAGCAGTGAACGTCAGAACACTGAAGCTTTCTTT
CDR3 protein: CASSERQNTEAFF

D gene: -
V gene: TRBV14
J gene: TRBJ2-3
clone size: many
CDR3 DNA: TGTGCCAGCAGCCAAGTCCCCACGGGGGAGGATACGCAGTATTTT
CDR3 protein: CASSQVPTGEDTQYF

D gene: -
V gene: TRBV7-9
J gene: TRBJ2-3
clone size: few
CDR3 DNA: TGTGCCAGCAGCTTCTCGACGGGGGCAGATACGCAGTATTTT
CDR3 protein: CASSFSTGADTQYF

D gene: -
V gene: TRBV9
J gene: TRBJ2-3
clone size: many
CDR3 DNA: TGTGCCAGCAGCCTCCTTGGGACAGATACGCAGTATTTT
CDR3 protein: CASSLLGTDTQYF

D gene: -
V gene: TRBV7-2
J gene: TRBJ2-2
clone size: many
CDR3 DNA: TGTGCCAGCAGTATTAGGGCAGGCGTCACCGGGGAGCTGTTTTTT
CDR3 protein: CASSIRAGVTGELFF